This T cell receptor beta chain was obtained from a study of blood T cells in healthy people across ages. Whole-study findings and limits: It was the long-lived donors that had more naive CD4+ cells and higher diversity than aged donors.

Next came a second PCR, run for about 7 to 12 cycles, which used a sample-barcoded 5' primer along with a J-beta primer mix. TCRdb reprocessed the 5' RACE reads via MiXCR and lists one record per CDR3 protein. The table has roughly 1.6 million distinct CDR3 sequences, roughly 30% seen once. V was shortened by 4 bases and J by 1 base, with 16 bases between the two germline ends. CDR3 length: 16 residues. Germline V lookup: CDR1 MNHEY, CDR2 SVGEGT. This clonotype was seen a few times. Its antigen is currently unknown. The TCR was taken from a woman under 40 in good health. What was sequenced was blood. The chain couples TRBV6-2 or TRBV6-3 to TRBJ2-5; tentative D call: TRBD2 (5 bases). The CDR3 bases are TGTGCCAGCAGTTCTGGTGGGAGACGATTCCAAGAGACCCAGTACTTC. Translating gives CASSSGGRRFQETQYF.